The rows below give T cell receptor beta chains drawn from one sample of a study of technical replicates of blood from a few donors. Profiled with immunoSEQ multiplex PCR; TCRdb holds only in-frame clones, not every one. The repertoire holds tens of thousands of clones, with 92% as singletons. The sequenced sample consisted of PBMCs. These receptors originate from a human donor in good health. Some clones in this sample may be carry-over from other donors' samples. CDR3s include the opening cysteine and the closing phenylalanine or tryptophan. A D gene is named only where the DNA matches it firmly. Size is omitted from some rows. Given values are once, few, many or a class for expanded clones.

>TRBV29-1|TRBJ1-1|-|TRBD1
TGCAGCGTCCGGACCGGGACAGGGTCCACTGAAGCTTTCTTT
CSVRTGTGSTEAFF
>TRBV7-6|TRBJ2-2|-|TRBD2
TGTGCCAGCAGCCGCGGGGGAATTCGGACCGGGGAGCTGTTTTTT
CASSRGGIRTGELFF
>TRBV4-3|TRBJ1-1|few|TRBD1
TGCGCCAGCAGCTTAGGGACAGGGGGTGCTGAAGCTTTCTTT
CASSLGTGGAEAFF
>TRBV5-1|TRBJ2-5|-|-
TGCGCCAGCAGCTTGGTTTCCGGGAAAGAGACCCAGTACTTC
CASSLVSGKETQYF
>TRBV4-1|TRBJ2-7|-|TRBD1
TGCGCCAGCAGCCATCCTACGGACAGGGCAGACTACGAGCAGTACTTC
CASSHPTDRADYEQYF
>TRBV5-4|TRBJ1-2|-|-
TGTGCCAGCAGCCGTTGGGGAGTCGGTGGCTACACCTTC
CASSRWGVGGYTF
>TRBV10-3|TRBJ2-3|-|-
TGTGCCGTGACGGGGCAGGGGACCACAGATACGCAGTATTTT
CAVTGQGTTDTQYF
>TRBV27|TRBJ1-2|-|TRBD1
TGTGCCAGCAGAAAGGCAGGGGGTGACTATGGCTACACCTTC
CASRKAGGDYGYTF
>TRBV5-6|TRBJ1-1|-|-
TGTGCCAGCAGCCTCTACGACAGAGCTGAAGCTTTCTTT
CASSLYDRAEAFF
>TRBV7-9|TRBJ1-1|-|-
TGTGTAACCGAGGTGAACACTGAAGCTTTCTTT
CVTEVNTEAFF
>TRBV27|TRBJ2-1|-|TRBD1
TGTGCCAGCAGCCATTCACAGGGGGCCTACAATGAGCAGTTCTTC
CASSHSQGAYNEQFF
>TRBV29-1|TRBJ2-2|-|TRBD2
TGCAGCGTTCCGGGACTAGAGAACACCGGGGAGCTGTTTTTT
CSVPGLENTGELFF
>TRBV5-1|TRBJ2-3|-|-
TGCGCCAGCAGCTTGGGGGGGGGCACAGATACGCAGTATTTT
CASSLGGGTDTQYF
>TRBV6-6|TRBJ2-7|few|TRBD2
TGTGCCAGCAGACACACAACTAGCGGGGAGTACGAGCAGTACTTC
CASRHTTSGEYEQYF
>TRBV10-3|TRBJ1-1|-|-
TGTGCCACTACAAGGTTGGAGCAGAACACTGAAGCTTTCTTT
CATTRLEQNTEAFF
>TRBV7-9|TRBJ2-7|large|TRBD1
TGTGCCAGCAGCCTCCGGGACAGGGTTGGCGAGCAGTACTTC
CASSLRDRVGEQYF
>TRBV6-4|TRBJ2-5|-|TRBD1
TGTGCCAGCAGTGACTGTATAGGGGACAGGGCCCAAGGTTGGAGAGAGGGCCAGTACTTC
CASSDCIGDRAQGWREGQYF
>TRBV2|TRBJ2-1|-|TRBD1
TGTGCCAGCAGCCGACAGGGGAACAAATACAATGAGCAGTTCTTC
CASSRQGNKYNEQFF
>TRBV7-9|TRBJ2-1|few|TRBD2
TGTGCCAGCAGCATGGGACTAGCGGGGGGGCAGTCCTACAATGAGCAGTTCTTC
CASSMGLAGGQSYNEQFF
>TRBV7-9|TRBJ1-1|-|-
TGTGCCAGCAGCTTTCTGGGGGGGCTTGAAGCTTTCTTT
CASSFLGGLEAFF
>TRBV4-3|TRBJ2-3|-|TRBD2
TGCGCCAGCAGCCAAGATTGGGCTAGCGGGAGTGATACGCAGTATTTT
CASSQDWASGSDTQYF
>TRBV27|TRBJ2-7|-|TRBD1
TGTGCCAGCAGTTCCGGGACAGGGATCTACGAGCAGTACTTC
CASSSGTGIYEQYF
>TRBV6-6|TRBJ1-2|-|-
TGTGCCAGCAGTTACGGGGGCGGCTACACCTTC
CASSYGGGYTF
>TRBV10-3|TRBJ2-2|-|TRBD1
TGTGCCATCCGACAGGGTAACACCGGGGAGCTGTTTTTT
CAIRQGNTGELFF
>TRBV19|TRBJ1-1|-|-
TGTGCCAGTAGTATTATCATCGGGAACACTGAAGCTTTCTTT
CASSIIIGNTEAFF
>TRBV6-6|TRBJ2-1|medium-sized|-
TGTGCCAGCAGTTACCAGGGCTCCTACAATGAGCAGTTCTTC
CASSYQGSYNEQFF
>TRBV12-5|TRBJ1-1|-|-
TGTGCTAGTGGTTGGGAGGGAATGAACACTGAAGCTTTCTTT
CASGWEGMNTEAFF
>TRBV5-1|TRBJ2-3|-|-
TGCGCCAGCAGTCCCGGGACTCGAGATACGCAGTATTTT
CASSPGTRDTQYF